The present T cell receptor (beta chain) was sequenced within a study of blood T cell repertoires in COVID-19. Across the whole study: The cDNA or gDNA used as material had been derived from T cells, B-cell-depleted T cells, or PBMCs.

The V gene's germline CDR1 is SGDLS and CDR2 YYNGEE. The CDR3 spans 17 residues. Trimming cost V 3 bases and J 1 base, with 19 bases left between them. Sequencing used immunoSEQ multiplex PCR; TCRdb keeps in-frame clones, though not all of them. The table lists about 110,000 clones, more than 80% of them singletons. The sequence derives from an older woman with acute or convalescent COVID-19. The sample consisted of peripheral blood. The chain recombines TRBV9 with TRBJ1-1; maybe TRBD1 (6 bases). The CDR3 DNA is TGTGCCAGCAGCGAAAAAATATTGGGACACCAGAACACTGAAGCTTTCTTT. Translating it yields CASSEKILGHQNTEAFF. Full variable domain (outside the CDR3, taken from reference TRBV9 and TRBJ1-1): DSGVTQTPKHLITATGQRVTLRCSPRSGDLSVYWYQQSLDQGLQFLIQYYNGEERAKGNILERFSAQQFPDLHSELNLSSLELGDSALYFCASSEKILGHQNTEAFFGQGTRLTVV.